These T cell receptor beta chains were read from a single sample in a study of blood T cells in healthy people across ages. TCRdb re-derived calls from the 5' RACE reads in MiXCR, one entry per CDR3 protein. This table holds 1.5 million to 2 million distinct CDR3 sequences, roughly 30% found once. Sequencing was carried out using blood. Receptor source: a woman between 25 and 40 years old in good health. Each CDR3 is given with its conserved first and last residue.

V: TRBV30
J: TRBJ1-1
CDR3: CAWKRDRGLRNTEAFF

V: TRBV12-3/TRBV12-4
J: TRBJ1-4
CDR3: CASSPRDVEKLFF

V: TRBV20-1
J: TRBJ2-3
CDR3: CSARNFYRGLGDTQYF

V: TRBV7-2
J: TRBJ2-7
CDR3: CASSLGAHYEQYF

V: TRBV15
J: TRBJ2-1
CDR3: CATNSPNLAGAGHEQFF

V: TRBV3-1
J: TRBJ2-5
CDR3: CASSQRGVKQETQYF

V: TRBV25-1
J: TRBJ1-4
CDR3: CASTPGGTQDEKLFF

V: TRBV20-1
J: TRBJ2-7
CDR3: CSARVPGEGSYEQYF

V: TRBV28
J: TRBJ2-5
CDR3: CASTPGGQETQYF

V: TRBV7-2
J: TRBJ2-3
CDR3: CASSLAWGAEADTQYF

V: TRBV12-3/TRBV12-4
J: TRBJ2-3
CDR3: CASSLASTLAPDTQYF

V: TRBV6-1
J: TRBJ1-5
CDR3: CASSAWTEGNQPQHF

V: TRBV18
J: TRBJ2-1
CDR3: CASSLSGTSGGPGEQFF

V: TRBV5-1
J: TRBJ2-3
CDR3: CASSPASALTDTQYF

V: TRBV29-1
J: TRBJ1-1
CDR3: CSFCQEGYTEAFF

V: TRBV7-6
J: NA
CDR3: CASSQEVGSYNEQYF

V: TRBV4-1
J: TRBJ1-5
CDR3: CASSQHVGQGNQPQHF

V: TRBV10-1
J: TRBJ2-7
CDR3: CASSAGHAAYEQYF

V: TRBV5-6
J: TRBJ2-1
CDR3: CASSYPSGINEQFF

V: TRBV2
J: NA
CDR3: CASRGFREEWRLEQYF

V: TRBV7-2
J: TRBJ2-7
CDR3: CASSLVREEYEQYF

V: TRBV7-2
J: TRBJ2-5
CDR3: CASSSNRGGQGETQYF

V: TRBV6-5
J: TRBJ1-2
CDR3: CAGSYSPANYGYTF

V: TRBV12-3/TRBV12-4
J: TRBJ2-1
CDR3: CASSSVDSYNEQFF

V: TRBV20-1
J: TRBJ1-2
CDR3: CSAMTGNSDTGYTF

V: TRBV20-1
J: TRBJ2-5
CDR3: CSARQGAETQYF